This record concerns one TCR delta chain sequence. Only one base separates this from a far larger clonotype, so it likely reflects a read error. Other DNA sequences from this sample encode an identical CDR3 as well. Per the germline V gene, CDR1 is GEAIGNYY and CDR2 is EKD. Between the trimmed V and J ends, which lost 1 base and 0 bases, there was a span of 20 bases. The CDR3 totals 18 residues. The sample comes from a study of γδ T cells in repeated Plasmodium falciparum infection. Vgamma9/Vdelta2+ and Vdelta2-negative gammadelta T cells were flow-sorted from PBMC for bulk sequencing. TCRdb re-processed the multiplex PCR reads via CATT. The sample includes 50,000 or so delta-chain clones, roughly 1.6% of them seen just once.

Input material: gamma-delta T cells from blood. V and J are TRDV2 and TRDJ1; unclear D gene. The J gene comes from matching the DNA to germline here; TCRdb lacks it. The source of this sequence is a pool of human donors (malaria-infected and uninfected, not separated). The CDR3 nucleotides are TGTGCCTGTGACACGAAGTACTACCAGCCAATGTACACCGATAAACTCATCTTT. This encodes CACDTKYYQPMYTDKLIF.